Listed here are 27 T cell receptor beta chains from one sample, sequenced in a study of blood T cells in healthy people across ages. For the second PCR, which ran for about 7 to 12 cycles, a sample-barcoded 5' primer and a J-beta primer mix were used. TCRdb recomputed calls from the 5' RACE reads with MiXCR, one row per CDR3 protein. Counted here are more than 450,000 distinct CDR3 sequences, around 27% occurring once; the ten biggest clones make up under 4.5%. The same data also contributed to another study, on T cells of mothers and their children.

The sequencing sample was made of blood. These receptors came from a boy between 2 and 10 years old in good health.

This clonotype was seen a handful of times. This chain links TRBV29-1 with TRBJ1-1; the D is unclear. Trimming removed 2 bases from V and 4 bases from J, with 11 bases in between. This CDR3 comprises 13 residues. Germline assignment: CDR1 SQVTM and CDR2 ANQGSEA. The CDR3 loop is CSVEILEGTEAFF. The CDR3 DNA follows: TGCAGCGTTGAAATCCTGGAGGGCACTGAAGCTTTCTTT.

V usage is TRBV7-6 and J usage is TRBJ1-1; D is perhaps TRBD1 (6 bases). V lost 1 base and J lost 6, with 15 bases in between. This CDR3 has 15 residues. Germline CDR1 and CDR2: SGHVS and FNYEAQ. The CDR3 region has the DNA TGTGCCAGCAGCTTAGGGCTAGGGGGTGTGGCTGAAGCTTTCTTT. Translated: CASSLGLGGVAEAFF.

CDR3 nucleotide sequence: TGCAGTGCTAGCCCCCTACTAGGGACGTCGGGATACAATGAGCAGTTCTTC. This sequence encodes CSASPLLGTSGYNEQFF. The chain is built from TRBV20-1 and TRBJ2-1; tentatively, D is TRBD1 or TRBD2 (5 bases each). V shed 3 bases and J shed 4 bases, with 22 bases lying between them. This CDR3 is 17 amino acids long. Germline V gives CDR1 DFQATT, CDR2 SNEGSKA (reference sequence).

This clonotype showed up just a few times. The chain uses TRBV4-1 and TRBJ1-3; D might be TRBD1 (6 bases). This CDR3 has 16 amino acids. Germline V CDR1 and CDR2: MGHRA, YSYEKL. Trimming removed 4 bases from V and 3 bases from J, with 16 bases in between. CDR3 residues: CASSPSPGANGNTIYF. The CDR3 nucleotides read TGCGCCAGCAGCCCAAGTCCGGGGGCAAATGGAAACACCATATATTTT.

The V gene is TRBV20-1, the J gene TRBJ1-2, with 7 bases matching TRBD1. After removal of 3 bases from V and 8 bases from J, the junction contained 6 bases not matched to a gene. The V gene's germline CDR1 is DFQATT and CDR2 SNEGSKA (reference sequence). The CDR3 length is 12 residues. The CDR3 DNA reads TGCAGTGCTAGCAAGGGGGCTGAAGGCTACACCTTC. This translates into CSASKGAEGYTF.

Here the CDR3 DNA reads TGTGCCAGTAGTATAGATCTGGCGGGGGGGCTGAATGAGCAGTTCTTC. Encoded protein: CASSIDLAGGLNEQFF. The V call is TRBV19, the J call TRBJ2-1; TRBD2 aligns across 9 bases. CDR1 LNHDA and CDR2 SQIVND come from the germline V gene (reference sequence). With 0 bases clipped from V and 7 bases from J, the junction kept 7 bases outside the gene matches. This CDR3 is 16 amino acids long.

The table lists this clonotype with a few counts. The chain links TRBV13 to TRBJ2-3; TRBD1 might be the D (5 bases). The ends were cut back, 2 bases at V and 1 base at J, with 10 bases in the middle. In germline, CDR1 is PRHDT, CDR2 FYEKMQ (reference sequence). The CDR3 spans 15 residues. The CDR3 coding sequence is TGTGCCAGCAGCTTATGGGGCTTGCGCACAGATACGCAGTATTTT. Encoded protein: CASSLWGLRTDTQYF.

This clonotype was detected many times. This chain links TRBV5-1 with TRBJ1-4; TRBD1 might be the D (5 bases). This CDR3 is built from 14 residues. CDR1 is SGHRS, CDR2 YFSETQ, per germline. The V end was cut by 0 bases, the J end by 3 bases, with 6 bases between. The CDR3 bases are TGCGCCAGCAGCTTGGGACAGCCTAATGAAAAACTGTTTTTT. Its translation: CASSLGQPNEKLFF.

J is TRBJ2-5 and V is TRBV7-2, with TRBD2 matching 9 bases. Germline V gene data show CDR1 as SGHTA and CDR2 as FQGNSA. CDR3 size: 16 residues. V lost 2 bases to trimming and J lost 2 bases; unmatched junction nucleotides: 6. This CDR3 is CASSLQSGRPQETQYF. CDR3 in DNA: TGTGCCAGCAGCTTACAGAGCGGGAGGCCTCAAGAGACCCAGTACTTC.

The table lists this clonotype with a few counts. V usage is TRBV10-1 and J usage is TRBJ2-3; D is ambiguous. The CDR3 runs 13 residues. Trimming removed 0 bases at V and 6 bases at J, with 7 bases between. The V gene's germline CDR1 is WNHNN and CDR2 SYGVQD (reference sequence). CDR3 bases: TGCGCCAGCAGTGAGTCGCGCATGGATACGCAGTATTTT. It is translated as CASSESRMDTQYF.

The chain joins TRBV13 to TRBJ2-5; 7 bases are a match to TRBD2. The DNA matches TRBJ2-7 better at its end, which makes the J call doubtful. This CDR3 is built from 15 residues. The germline V gene encodes CDR1 PRHDT and CDR2 FYEKMQ (reference sequence). CDR3 residues: CASRQQLARGIEQYF. For the CDR3, the DNA is TGTGCCAGCAGACAACAACTGGCGCGGGGGATCGAGCAGTACTTC.

This sequence joins TRBV7-2 and TRBJ2-1; D is uncertain. The CDR3 has 11 amino acids. V gave up 6 bases and J gave up 9 bases, with 9 bases separating them. CDR1 and CDR2 (germline): SGHTA, FQGNSA. CDR3 protein: CASSPKVEQFF. CDR3 bases: TGTGCCAGCAGTCCCAAGGTTGAGCAGTTCTTC.

This clonotype came up a few times. The rearrangement links TRBV7-9 to TRBJ2-7; possible D gene TRBD2, 5 bases. The CDR3 is 14 amino acids. Germline V gene sequence: CDR1 SEHNR, CDR2 FQNEAQ (reference sequence). The V end was cut by 5 bases, the J end by 3 bases, with 14 bases between. The CDR3 spells CASSADGGYYEQYF. CDR3 DNA: TGTGCCAGCAGCGCCGACGGAGGATACTACGAGCAGTACTTC.

This clonotype was seen ten or more times. The V and J genes are TRBV12-3 or TRBV12-4 and TRBJ2-1, with 7 bases that match TRBD2. The CDR3 totals 16 residues. Trimming at V came to 6 bases and at J to 4 bases, leaving 12 bases not matched to a gene. CDR3 sequence: CASSPSGGRGYNEQFF. Written as DNA, the CDR3 is TGTGCCAGCAGCCCAAGTGGCGGGAGAGGTTACAATGAGCAGTTCTTC.

This clonotype has a count of ten or more. V and J are TRBV12-3 or TRBV12-4 and TRBJ2-2; TRBD1 matches 7 bases. Trimming cost V 6 bases and J 7 bases; bases outside gene matches: 8. CDR3 size: 14 residues. CDR3 loop: CASRTGTASGELFF. The CDR3 nucleotides are TGTGCCAGCAGGACCGGGACAGCTAGCGGGGAGCTGTTTTTT.

This clonotype was counted only a few times. This chain connects TRBV5-5 to TRBJ2-3; D is possibly TRBD1 (5 bases). The CDR3 is made up of 14 amino acids. Trimming removed 0 bases at V and 3 bases at J, with 8 bases between. In germline, CDR1 is SGHKS, CDR2 YYEKEE (reference sequence). The DNA for the CDR3 is TGTGCCAGCAGCTTGGAGACAGAGACAGATACGCAGTATTTT. It is translated as CASSLETETDTQYF.

The chain joins TRBV6-2 or TRBV6-3 to TRBJ2-7, with 8 nucleotides matching TRBD2. Germline V CDR1 and CDR2: MNHEY, SVGEGT. This CDR3 has 16 residues. Trimming at V came to 6 bases and at J to 1 base, leaving 11 bases not matched to a gene. The chain's CDR3 is CASSPPAAGGSYEQYF. The CDR3 region has the DNA TGTGCCAGCAGCCCCCCTGCGGCGGGAGGTTCCTACGAGCAGTACTTC.

This clonotype was seen a few times. The chain recombines TRBV13 with TRBJ1-6, with D hard to call. This CDR3 is built from 15 residues. Germline V CDR1 and CDR2: PRHDT, FYEKMQ (reference sequence). V was shortened by 5 bases and J by 0 bases, with 8 bases between the two germline ends. CDR3 amino acids: CASSTPSSYNSPLHF. CDR3 bases: TGTGCCAGCAGCACCCCGAGCTCCTATAATTCACCCCTCCACTTT.

The chain has TRBV29-1 and TRBJ2-6; D is uncertain. The germline CDR1 and CDR2 sequences are SQVTM and ANQGSEA. Trimming cost V 4 bases and J 4 bases, with 8 bases left between them. The CDR3 is 13 residues long. CDR3 sequence (DNA): TGCAGCGTTGGGGTATCAGGGGCCAACGTCCTGACTTTC. This gives the protein CSVGVSGANVLTF.

This clonotype turned up a few times. The chain combines TRBV18 with TRBJ2-7, with D possibly being TRBD1 (5 bases). Per germline, CDR1 KGHSH and CDR2 LQKENI. The V gene lost 1 base and the J gene lost 2 bases, with 21 bases spanning the gap. The CDR3 is made up of 18 amino acids. The CDR3 DNA reads as TGTGCCAGCTCACCACGATTTGACCGACAGAACCCCGCCTACGAGCAGTACTTC. Translated, it gives CASSPRFDRQNPAYEQYF.

This clonotype has only a few counts. This chain joins TRBV29-1 and TRBJ2-5, with D perhaps matching TRBD2 (5 bases). Germline CDR1 reads SQVTM; CDR2 reads ANQGSEA. Trimming took 4 bases from V and 5 from J, leaving 17 bases between them. The CDR3 is 14 residues long. The CDR3 is CSVGEGGLGETQYF. The CDR3 DNA follows: TGCAGCGTTGGAGAGGGTGGGTTAGGGGAGACCCAGTACTTC.

J is TRBJ2-1 and V is TRBV24-1, with 9 bases aligning to TRBD2. The CDR3 totals 15 residues. The V segment lost 3 bases and the J segment 6 bases; nucleotides outside the gene matches: 5. Germline lookup yields CDR1 KGHDR and CDR2 SFDVKD. The CDR3 sequence: CATSDRLAGINEQFF. CDR3 coding DNA: TGTGCCACCAGTGATCGGCTAGCGGGAATCAATGAGCAGTTCTTC.

V gene TRBV12-3 or TRBV12-4 combines with J gene TRBJ2-7; D is perhaps TRBD1 (5 bases). CDR3 length: 16 amino acids. Trimming stripped 5 bases from V and 4 bases from J, with 21 bases between. CDR3 residues: CASSPREGQYVYEQYF. The CDR3 DNA reads TGTGCCAGCAGTCCCCGAGAAGGACAATACGTATACGAGCAGTACTTC.

The rearrangement uses TRBV12-3 or TRBV12-4 and TRBJ1-2, with D unclear. The germline V and J ends were trimmed by 5 bases and 0 bases, with 7 bases remaining between them. The CDR3 covers 13 residues. CDR3 residues: CASSPSANYGYTF. CDR3 nucleotides: TGTGCCAGCAGTCCCAGTGCTAACTATGGCTACACCTTC.

The CDR3 protein is CASSSGPQANYGYTF. The CDR3 coding sequence is TGTGCCAGCAGCTCGGGGCCACAAGCTAACTATGGCTACACCTTC. The J gene is TRBJ1-2, the V gene TRBV5-5; D might be TRBD1 (5 bases). The germline V gene encodes CDR1 SGHKS and CDR2 YYEKEE (reference sequence). With 3 bases removed from V and 0 bases from J, the gap between germline ends came to 12 bases. The CDR3 is 15 amino acids.

This clonotype was detected only a few times. The rearrangement links TRBV2 to TRBJ1-4; TRBD1 aligns across 8 bases. The CDR3 has 14 amino acids. Germline CDR1 is SNHLY and CDR2 is FYNNEI. Trimming cost V 6 bases and J 5 bases; bases outside gene matches: 5. The CDR3 here is CASRTDRENEKLFF. Here the CDR3 DNA reads TGTGCCAGCAGAACGGACAGGGAGAATGAAAAACTGTTTTTT.

This clonotype occurred once. This rearrangement joins TRBV4-3 to TRBJ2-3; weak D call: TRBD2 (5 bases). The CDR3 spans 15 residues. The germline gives CDR1 LGHNA, CDR2 YSLEER. With 4 bases removed from V and 6 bases from J, the gap between germline ends came to 17 bases. This CDR3 reads CASSPRANWEDTQYF. DNA of the CDR3: TGCGCCAGCAGCCCACGGGCTAATTGGGAGGATACGCAGTATTTT.